This T cell receptor beta chain was sequenced for a study of Ad26.COV2.S vaccination and SARS-CoV-2 variants. Study in general: Dosing was one shot or two shots 56 days apart. General study points: Spike-specific TCR breadth in vaccine recipients exceeded that seen in placebo recipients.

Germline V CDR1 and CDR2: LNHDA, SQIVND (reference sequence). V lost 5 bases to trimming and J lost 2 bases; unmatched junction nucleotides: 7. The CDR3 is made up of 15 amino acids. In the case of this clone: Its antigen is unidentified.

The table came from immunoSEQ multiplex PCR; TCRdb's copy has only in-frame clones and leaves some out. The top ten clones hold 3% to 4% of a sample with hundreds of thousands of clones, approximately 89% of them seen once. Documented treatment: some 20 received Ad26.COV2.S at low or high dose, single or two shots; a few received placebo; per-sample allocation not given. Sample collection was performed on day 63 after the first vaccine or placebo injection. Aged 18-55 years, donor was enrolled in Boston in the early 2020s. This rearrangement joins TRBV19 to TRBJ1-2; 8 bases fit TRBD1. Sequences were derived from peripheral blood, sampled in a trial of Ad26.COV2.S vaccine versus placebo. This clonotype originated in a person between 18 and 60 years old who received the Ad26.COV2.S COVID-19 vaccine or a placebo. The chain's CDR3 is CASSQKDRENYGYTF. The CDR3 region has the DNA TGTGCCAGTAGTCAGAAGGACAGGGAAAACTATGGCTACACCTTC.